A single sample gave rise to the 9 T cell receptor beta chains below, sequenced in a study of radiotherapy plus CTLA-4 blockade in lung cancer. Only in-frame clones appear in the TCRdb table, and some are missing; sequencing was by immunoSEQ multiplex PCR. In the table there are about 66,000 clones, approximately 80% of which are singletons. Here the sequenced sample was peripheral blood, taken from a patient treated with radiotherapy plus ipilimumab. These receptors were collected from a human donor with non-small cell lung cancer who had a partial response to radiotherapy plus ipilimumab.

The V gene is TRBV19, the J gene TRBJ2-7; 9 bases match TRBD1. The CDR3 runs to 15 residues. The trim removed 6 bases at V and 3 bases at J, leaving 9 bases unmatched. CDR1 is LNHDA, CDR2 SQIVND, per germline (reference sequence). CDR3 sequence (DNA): TGTGCCAGTAGCCCGCCAGGGACAGGGTTCTACGAGCAGTACTTC. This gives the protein CASSPPGTGFYEQYF.

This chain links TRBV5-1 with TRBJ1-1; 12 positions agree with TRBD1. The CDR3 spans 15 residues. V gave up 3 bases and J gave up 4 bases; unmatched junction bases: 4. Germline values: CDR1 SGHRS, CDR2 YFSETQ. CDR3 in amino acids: CASSYSGQGATEAFF. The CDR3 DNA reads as TGCGCCAGCAGCTATTCGGGACAGGGGGCCACTGAAGCTTTCTTT.

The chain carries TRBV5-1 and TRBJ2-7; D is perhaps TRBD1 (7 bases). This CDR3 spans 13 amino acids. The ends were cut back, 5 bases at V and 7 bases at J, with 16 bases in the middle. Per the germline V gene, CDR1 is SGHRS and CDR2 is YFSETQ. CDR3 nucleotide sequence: TGCGCCAGCAGGCCCCCAGCAGGGGGGGAGCAGTACTTC. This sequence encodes CASRPPAGGEQYF.

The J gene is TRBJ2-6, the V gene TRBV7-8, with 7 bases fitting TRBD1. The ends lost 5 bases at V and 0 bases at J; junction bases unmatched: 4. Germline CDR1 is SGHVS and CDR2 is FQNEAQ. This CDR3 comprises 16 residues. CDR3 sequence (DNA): TGTGCCAGCAGCCGACAGGGCCCCTCTGGGGCCAACGTCCTGACTTTC. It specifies CASSRQGPSGANVLTF.

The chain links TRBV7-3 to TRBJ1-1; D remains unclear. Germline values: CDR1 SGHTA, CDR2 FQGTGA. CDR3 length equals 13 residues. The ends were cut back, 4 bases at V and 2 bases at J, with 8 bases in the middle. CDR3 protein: CASSSGLNTEAFF. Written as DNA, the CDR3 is TGTGCCAGCAGCTCCGGACTCAACACTGAAGCTTTCTTT.

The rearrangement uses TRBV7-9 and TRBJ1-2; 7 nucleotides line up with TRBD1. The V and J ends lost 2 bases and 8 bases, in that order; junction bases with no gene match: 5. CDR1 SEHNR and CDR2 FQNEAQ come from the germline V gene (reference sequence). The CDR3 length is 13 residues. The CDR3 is CASSLLTGAGYTF. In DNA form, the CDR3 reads TGTGCCAGCAGCTTACTAACAGGGGCGGGCTACACCTTC.

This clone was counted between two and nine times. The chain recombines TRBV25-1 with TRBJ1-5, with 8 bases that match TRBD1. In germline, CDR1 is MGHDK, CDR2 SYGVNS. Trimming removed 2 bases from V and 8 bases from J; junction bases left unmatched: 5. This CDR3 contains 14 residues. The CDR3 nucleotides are TGTGCCAGCAGTGAAGGACAGGGAGGAGAGCCCCAGCATTTT. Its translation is CASSEGQGGEPQHF.

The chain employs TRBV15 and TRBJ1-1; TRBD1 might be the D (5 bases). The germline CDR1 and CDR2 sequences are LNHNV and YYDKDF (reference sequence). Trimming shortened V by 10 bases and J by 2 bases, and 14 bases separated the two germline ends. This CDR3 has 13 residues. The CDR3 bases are TGTGCCATTTCGACAGACCCAAACACTGAAGCTTTCTTT. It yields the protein CAISTDPNTEAFF.

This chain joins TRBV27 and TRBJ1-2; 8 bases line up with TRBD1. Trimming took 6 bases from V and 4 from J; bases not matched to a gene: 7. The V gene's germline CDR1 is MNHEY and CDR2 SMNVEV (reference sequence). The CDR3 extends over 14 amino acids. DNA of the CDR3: TGTGCCAGCAGGGAGACAGGGGAGGCCTATGGCTACACCTTC. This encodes CASRETGEAYGYTF.